The rows below give T cell receptor beta chains drawn from one sample of a study of blood T cell repertoires in COVID-19. Assay used: immunoSEQ multiplex PCR; TCRdb lists only in-frame clones, some missing. This table has roughly 140,000 clones, 65% to 85% appearing once. The sequencing sample was made of peripheral blood. Receptors were obtained from a woman aged 60-75 years with acute or convalescent COVID-19. CDR3s include the opening cysteine and the closing phenylalanine or tryptophan. D genes are given only for firm matches. Part of the rows lack a size; the others show once, few, many or a class for expanded clones.

J gene,D gene,clone size,V gene,CDR3 DNA,CDR3 protein
TRBJ2-7,TRBD1,-,TRBV19,TGTGCCAGTAGTATCGGGACAGATTCCTACGAGCAGTACTTC,CASSIGTDSYEQYF
TRBJ1-2,-,once,TRBV15,TGTGCCACCAGCAGAGAAGACAGGCCCAGAGGTGGCTACACCTTC,CATSREDRPRGGYTF
TRBJ2-4,-,once,TRBV6-5,TGTGCCAGCACCAGGGTCTTCGCCAAAAACATTCAGTACTTC,CASTRVFAKNIQYF
TRBJ2-3,TRBD2,-,TRBV5-1,TGCGCCAGCAGCTTAGCGGGAGCAGATACGCAGTATTTT,CASSLAGADTQYF
TRBJ2-7,TRBD1,-,TRBV7-9,TGTGCCAGCAGCCCCCGGGACAGGGCCTACGAGCAGTACTTC,CASSPRDRAYEQYF
TRBJ2-3,-,-,TRBV9,TGTGCCAGCAGCGTAGGGGTTGGCCGTACCATTCGCACAGATACACAGTATTTT,CASSVGVGRTIRTDTQYF
TRBJ2-1,TRBD2,-,TRBV6-1,TGTGCCAGCAGTTATGTAGCGGGAGTGGGAGAGCAGTTCTTC,CASSYVAGVGEQFF
TRBJ1-2,TRBD1,-,TRBV10-3,TGTGCCATCAGAGGGGGACAGGGGGCTCATGGCTACACCTTC,CAIRGGQGAHGYTF
TRBJ1-2,-,-,TRBV6-5,TGTGCCAGCAGTACCGGAGGATATGGCTACACCTTC,CASSTGGYGYTF
TRBJ2-1,-,-,TRBV5-4,TGTGCCAGCAGCTTGGAGAGCTCCTACAATGAGCAGTTCTTC,CASSLESSYNEQFF